This T cell receptor beta chain was documented in a study of CD8 T cells in ankylosing spondylitis. The sample holds many counts of this clonotype. What it recognizes is unknown. The authors made TCR beta libraries by quantitative 5'-RACE with molecular barcodes. Using its own MiXCR run on the 5' RACE reads, TCRdb lists one record per CDR3 protein. The table lists 190,000 or so distinct CDR3 sequences, around 13% of them singletons. The CDR3 has 14 amino acids. Germline values: CDR1 SGHRS, CDR2 YFSETQ. Trimming left V 4 bases short and J 4 bases short, with 14 bases between. The study, taken as a whole, reports: Significant enrichment of disease-linked clones was reportedly seen in matched ankylosing spondylitis synovial fluid. Disease-linked clones had a CD8+ phenotype and relatively low frequency in peripheral blood. A motif of 7 or 8 highly homologous TCR beta variants was seen as apparently characteristic of ankylosing spondylitis blood.

The genes are TRBV5-1 and TRBJ1-1; possibly TRBD1 for D (5 bases). Sequenced material: blood, either unsorted or a sorted T cell fraction (not recorded which). The sequence was obtained from a male donor with ankylosing spondylitis or in good health (not recorded which). The DNA for the CDR3 is TGCGCCAGCAGCCCCGAAGGGGCGGGCACTGAAGCTTTCTTT. Protein sequence: CASSPEGAGTEAFF.